This T cell receptor (beta chain) is from a study of blood T cell repertoires in COVID-19. Across the study: Sites in the United States, Italy and Spain provided acute and convalescent COVID-19 samples. In each case, the material was cDNA or gDNA derived from T cells, B-cell-depleted T cells, or PBMCs.

In the authors' methods: Quantification of nucleated cells was approximated via reference gene primer amplification. Sequencing was performed with immunoSEQ multiplex PCR; in TCRdb, only in-frame clones are kept and a portion is missing. The V and J calls and clone size are taken from that table; D and trimming were inferred from the DNA. The sample holds approximately 140,000 clones, 86% seen once. V dropped 5 bases and J dropped 6 bases, with 17 bases sitting between them. Germline CDR1 and CDR2: SGHRS and YFSETQ. The CDR3 runs to 14 residues. The chain employs TRBV5-1 and TRBJ1-2; D remains unclear. The sample was peripheral blood. This TCR was sampled from a woman aged 55-69 years with acute or convalescent COVID-19. This CDR3 reads CASSLPRAAHGYTF. The CDR3 coding sequence is TGCGCCAGCAGTTTACCTCGCGCGGCCCATGGCTACACCTTC.